Listed here are 23 T cell receptor beta chains from one sample, sequenced in a study of blood T cell repertoires in COVID-19 (dated by TCRdb to 2019 to 2021). The method was the immunoSEQ multiplex PCR assay. Sourced from immuneACCESS, this table was stored by TCRdb with only in-frame sequences that have V and J called. A share of the clones is absent; for the studies checked, an unresolved V gene accounts for under half, and the remainder has no known explanation. In this sample the table shows around 140,000 clones, about 80% of which occur a single time. The ten largest account for approximately 3.5% of the sample. Sample: peripheral blood. The receptor source for this set is a man in his 70s who had recovered from COVID-19.

V is TRBV14 and J is TRBJ2-5; 7 nucleotides agree with TRBD1. There are 14 residues in the CDR3. The V segment lost 4 bases and the J segment 5 bases; nucleotides outside the gene matches: 7. Germline CDR1 and CDR2: SGHDN and FVKESK. CDR3 amino acids: CASSRIKGAETQYF. The CDR3 DNA sequence: TGTGCCAGCAGCCGCATAAAGGGGGCCGAGACCCAGTACTTC.

The rearrangement joins TRBV21-1 to TRBJ2-3; the D call TRBD2 from the table was never checked on the DNA. TRBV21-1 is labeled a pseudogene. CDR3 length equals 20 residues. In nucleotides, the CDR3 is TGTGCCAGCAGCACCAGAGGACTAGCGGGAGGGCCCCCTAGCACAGATACGCAGTATTTT. Translation: CASSTRGLAGGPPSTDTQYF.

The CDR3 spells CASSVGGQGEGYTF. The CDR3 region has the DNA TGTGCCAGCAGCGTAGGGGGACAGGGTGAAGGCTACACCTTC. V is TRBV9 and J is TRBJ1-2; 9 bases align to TRBD1. The V segment lost 0 bases and the J segment 8 bases; nucleotides outside the gene matches: 5. The CDR3 is 14 residues long. Germline V gives CDR1 SGDLS, CDR2 YYNGEE.

This chain links TRBV15 with TRBJ1-1, with D possibly TRBD1 on 5 matching bases. Trimming removed 3 bases at V and 1 base at J, with 6 bases between. The CDR3 consists of 13 residues. The germline gives CDR1 LNHNV, CDR2 YYDKDF (reference sequence). The CDR3 sequence is CATSRTANTEAFF. In DNA form, the CDR3 reads TGTGCCACCAGCAGGACAGCGAACACTGAAGCTTTCTTT. Full variable domain (rest looked up from reference TRBV15 and TRBJ1-1): DAMVIQNPRYQVTQFGKPVTLSCSQTLNHNVMYWYQQKSSQAPKLLFHYYDKDFNNEADTPDNFQSRRPNTSFCFLDIRSPGLGDTAMYLCATSRTANTEAFFGQGTRLTVV.

The J gene is TRBJ2-5, the V gene TRBV5-1; tentative D call: TRBD2 (6 bases). The CDR3 covers 14 residues. V lost 3 bases and J 5 bases, leaving 14 bases between the germline ends. Germline CDR1 SGHRS, CDR2 YFSETQ. The CDR3 protein is CASSSGGRAETQYF. The DNA of the CDR3 is TGCGCCAGCAGCTCCGGGGGACGGGCGGAGACCCAGTACTTC.

The V call is TRBV11-3, the J call TRBJ2-7, with 13 positions matching TRBD2. This CDR3 contains 18 residues. Trimming took 3 bases from V and 0 from J; bases not matched to a gene: 8. From germline, CDR1 is SGHNT and CDR2 YENEEA. The DNA for the CDR3 is TGTGCCAGCAGCTTGCGGACTAGCGGGAGCCCGAGCTCCTACGAGCAGTACTTC. It is translated as CASSLRTSGSPSSYEQYF.

The chain carries TRBV7-2 and TRBJ2-1; 7 nucleotides match TRBD1. Trimming at V came to 2 bases and at J to 6 bases, leaving 4 bases not matched to a gene. The CDR3 totals 14 residues. Germline CDR1 is SGHTA and CDR2 is FQGNSA. CDR3 in DNA: TGTGCCAGCAGCTTACCACAGGGGCGCAATGAGCAGTTCTTC. Protein sequence: CASSLPQGRNEQFF.

The rearrangement joins TRBV10-3 to TRBJ1-4; no clear D gene. CDR3 length: 16 residues. Per germline, CDR1 ENHRY and CDR2 SYGVKD. V lost 2 bases and J 8 bases, leaving 18 bases between the germline ends. CDR3 nucleotides: TGTGCCATCAGTGAGACCGATGCGGGGAGGGAGGAAAAACTGTTTTTT. This codes for CAISETDAGREEKLFF.

The chain recombines TRBV6-2 or TRBV6-3 with TRBJ2-5; TRBD1 matches at 7 bases. Germline loops: CDR1 MNHEY, CDR2 SVGEGT. The CDR3 extends over 14 amino acids. Trimming at V came to 5 bases and at J to 7 bases, leaving 10 bases not matched to a gene. The CDR3 DNA is TGTGCCAGCAGTGAGCAGACAGGGTGGAGGACCCAGTACTTC. This sequence encodes CASSEQTGWRTQYF.

CDR3 DNA: TGCGCCAGCAGCGATGACGGGATCGCACAGGGTACGCAGTATTTT. Its translation: CASSDDGIAQGTQYF. The V call is TRBV5-1, the J call TRBJ2-3; weak D call: TRBD1 (6 bases). Between the trimmed V and J ends, which lost 4 bases and 8 bases, there was a span of 20 bases. The CDR3 has 15 amino acids. The germline CDR1 and CDR2 sequences are SGHRS and YFSETQ.

CDR3 bases: TGTGCCAGCACCAAGCAGAGACTAGCGGGAGGACGCTCTCTCGAGCAGTACTTC. Encoded protein: CASTKQRLAGGRSLEQYF. This chain connects TRBV7-8 to TRBJ2-7; 13 positions match TRBD2. Trimming cost V 7 bases and J 6 bases; bases outside gene matches: 18. The CDR3 is made up of 18 amino acids. Germline lookup yields CDR1 SGHVS and CDR2 FQNEAQ.

This clone was observed once. The rearrangement uses TRBV5-1 and TRBJ1-1, with D hard to call. CDR1 and CDR2 from the germline V gene are SGHRS and YFSETQ. The ends were cut back, 6 bases at V and 1 base at J, with 13 bases in the middle. The CDR3 sequence is 14 residues long. CDR3 nucleotide sequence: TGCGCCAGCACTACTGATTACGAGAACACTGAAGCTTTCTTT. Its translation is CASTTDYENTEAFF.

This chain connects TRBV6-5 to TRBJ2-2, with a weak D call TRBD2 (6 bases). Germline CDR1 and CDR2: MNHEY and SVGAGI. This CDR3 has 13 amino acids. DNA for the CDR3: TGTGCGGCGCGGGATGCGAACACCGGGGAGCTGTTTTTT. Its protein product is CAARDANTGELFF.

This clone was counted only a few times. The chain uses TRBV5-4 and TRBJ1-4; 9 nucleotides match TRBD1. With V trimmed by 4 bases and J by 2 bases, 3 bases remained unmatched. CDR3 length equals 15 residues. Germline assignment: CDR1 SGHNT and CDR2 YYREEE (reference sequence). Here the CDR3 reads CASSRTGGTNEKLFF. Here the CDR3 DNA reads TGTGCCAGCAGCCGAACAGGGGGCACTAATGAAAAACTGTTTTTT. Based on the CDR3 plus reference TRBV5-4 and TRBJ1-4, the full variable domain is ETGVTQSPTHLIKTRGQQVTLRCSSQSGHNTVSWYQQALGQGPQFIFQYYREEENGRGNFPPRFSGLQFPNYSSELNVNALELDDSALYLCASSRTGGTNEKLFFGSGTQLSVL.

The chain uses TRBV5-4 and TRBJ1-4, with D perhaps TRBD1 (5 bases). Germline V gives CDR1 SGHNT, CDR2 YYREEE (reference sequence). The V end lost 1 base, the J end lost 7 bases, and 11 bases lay between the germline ends. This CDR3 is built from 14 residues. CDR3 protein: CASSLQGSFEKLFF. The CDR3 nucleotides read TGTGCCAGCAGCTTGCAGGGTTCCTTTGAAAAACTGTTTTTT.

The chain is built from TRBV27 and TRBJ2-4; 9 bases are shared with TRBD2. The germline gives CDR1 MNHEY, CDR2 SMNVEV (reference sequence). Trimming cost V 5 bases and J 7 bases; bases outside gene matches: 6. The CDR3 length is 14 residues. The CDR3 nucleotides read TGTGCCAGCAGTAGCGTAGCGGGAGAGAACATTCAGTACTTC. This gives the protein CASSSVAGENIQYF.

This sequence joins TRBV9 and TRBJ1-4; maybe TRBD1 (5 bases). The germline CDR1 and CDR2 sequences are SGDLS and YYNGEE. The CDR3 has 14 amino acids. V lost 0 bases to trimming and J lost 4 bases, with 7 bases between them. The DNA of the CDR3 is TGTGCCAGCAGCGTAGCAGGGTATAATGAAAAACTGTTTTTT. Its protein product is CASSVAGYNEKLFF.

The genes are TRBV29-1 and TRBJ1-1; D is unresolved. CDR1 is SQVTM, CDR2 ANQGSEA, per germline. Trimming took off 6 bases at V and 3 bases at J, with 5 bases between the two ends. The CDR3 is 10 amino acids. CDR3 in DNA: TGCAGCGTGACTCACACTGAAGCTTTCTTT. Translation: CSVTHTEAFF.

The chain carries TRBV29-1 and TRBJ2-1; no reliable D call. Trimming shortened V by 0 bases and J by 8 bases, and 17 bases separated the two germline ends. Germline lookup yields CDR1 SQVTM and CDR2 ANQGSEA. The length of the CDR3 is 15 residues. DNA for the CDR3: TGCAGCGTTGAAGACAGACATATTACAAACGATGAGCAGTTCTTC. Translating it yields CSVEDRHITNDEQFF.

This clone occurred a few times. The gene calls are TRBV9 and TRBJ1-3; no clear D. Germline CDR1 reads SGDLS; CDR2 reads YYNGEE. The CDR3 has 14 residues. V gave up 2 bases and J gave up 4 bases, with 10 bases separating them. The CDR3 is CASSVRAKGNTIYF. CDR3 DNA: TGTGCCAGCAGCGTGAGGGCCAAAGGAAACACCATATATTTT.

The V and J genes are TRBV11-2 and TRBJ2-7, with 9 bases lining up with TRBD1. Per the germline V gene, CDR1 is SGHAT and CDR2 is FQNNGV. Trimming took 5 bases from V and 2 from J; bases not matched to a gene: 10. CDR3 length: 16 amino acids. The CDR3 spells CASSTGGGEEPYEQYF. The CDR3, as DNA: TGTGCCAGCAGCACAGGGGGCGGAGAAGAGCCCTACGAGCAGTACTTC.

The genes are TRBV10-2 and TRBJ1-1; 7 bases match TRBD1. The junction had 4 bases not matched to a gene; V was cut back by 6 bases and J by 0 bases. Per the germline V gene, CDR1 is WSHSY and CDR2 is SAAADI. The CDR3 has 14 residues. The chain's CDR3 is CASRMTGLNTEAFF. CDR3 bases: TGCGCCAGCAGAATGACAGGGCTGAACACTGAAGCTTTCTTT.

V gene TRBV19 combines with J gene TRBJ2-7, with a weak D call TRBD2 (5 bases). This CDR3 comprises 14 residues. In germline, CDR1 is LNHDA, CDR2 SQIVND (reference sequence). V lost 5 bases and J lost 3, with 14 bases in between. CDR3 region: CASSHRTGIYEQYF. In DNA form, the CDR3 reads TGTGCCAGTAGTCATCGGACCGGGATCTACGAGCAGTACTTC.